This TCR beta chain emerged from a study of shared clonotypes between healthy human individuals. Study as a whole: The people who gave samples were a couple of women and a few men aged 18 to 49. Points from the study as a whole: Across subsets, estimated richness was generally greater for naive than for memory populations.

Each subset's genomic DNA was shared equally among a number of immunoSEQ plates. Some clones are missing from TCRdb's copy, which holds only in-frame ones; the method was immunoSEQ multiplex PCR. The table records approximately 500,000 clones, about 96% of them present only once. V lost 5 bases and J lost 1, with 8 bases in between. This CDR3 comprises 13 residues. Germline V CDR1 and CDR2: MNHNS, SASEGT. A word on this clone: Its antigen is still unknown.

Researchers partitioned CD4+ cells into CD45RA+ naive and CD45RA-negative memory subsets. The V and J genes are TRBV6-1 and TRBJ1-1; D uncertain. The sample comprised naive CD4+ T cells sorted from blood. Subset reported: CD45RA+ positively selected. This receptor was taken from a woman in her 30s in good health. CDR3 DNA sequence: TGTGCCAGCAGTACACAATCGAACACTGAAGCTTTCTTT. Protein sequence: CASSTQSNTEAFF.